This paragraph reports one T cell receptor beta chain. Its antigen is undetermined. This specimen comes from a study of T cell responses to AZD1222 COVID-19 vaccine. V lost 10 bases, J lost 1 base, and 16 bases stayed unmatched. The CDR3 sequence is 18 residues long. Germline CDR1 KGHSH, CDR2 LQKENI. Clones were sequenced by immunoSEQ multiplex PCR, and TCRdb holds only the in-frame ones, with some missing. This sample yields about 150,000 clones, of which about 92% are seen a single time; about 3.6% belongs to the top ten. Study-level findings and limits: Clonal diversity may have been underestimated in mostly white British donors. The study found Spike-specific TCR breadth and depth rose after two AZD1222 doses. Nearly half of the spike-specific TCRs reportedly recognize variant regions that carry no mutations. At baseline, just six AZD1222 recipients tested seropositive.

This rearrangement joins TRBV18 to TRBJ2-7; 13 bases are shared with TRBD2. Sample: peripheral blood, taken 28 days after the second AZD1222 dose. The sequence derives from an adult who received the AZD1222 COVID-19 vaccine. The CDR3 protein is CATQNSPGLAGESYEQYF. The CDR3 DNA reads TGTGCCACCCAAAACTCCCCCGGACTAGCGGGGGAGTCCTACGAGCAGTACTTC. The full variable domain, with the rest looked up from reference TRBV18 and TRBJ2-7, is NAGVMQNPRHLVRRRGQEARLRCSPMKGHSHVYWYRQLPEEGLKFMVYLQKENIIDESGMPKERFSAEFPKEGPSILRIQQVVRGDSAAYFCATQNSPGLAGESYEQYFGPGTRLTVT.